This is a list of T cell receptor beta chains from one sample in a study of blood T cell repertoires in COVID-19. Using immunoSEQ multiplex PCR, the repertoire was profiled, and TCRdb retains in-frame clones only, with some absent. Seen here are roughly 150,000 clones, around 74% observed once, and the top ten hold around 8%. Sequenced material: peripheral blood. Every receptor here comes from an older woman with COVID-19, enrolled during active disease. Both conserved end residues are part of each CDR3. Fields, in order: D gene, J gene, V gene, clone size, CDR3 DNA, CDR3 protein. The D gene is left open where the match is weak. Clone size is given for some rows only: seen once, a few or many times, or a class if the clone is expanded.

>TRBD1|TRBJ1-6|TRBV6-5|.
TGTGCCAGCAGTAGCTCCGGGACAGGGGTTTCACCCCTCCACTTT
CASSSSGTGVSPLHF
>.|TRBJ1-1|TRBV5-1|.
TGCGCCAGCAGCTTGCCCTCGGGGGGGAGGACTGAAGCTTTCTTT
CASSLPSGGRTEAFF
>TRBD1|TRBJ2-2|TRBV7-3|.
TGTGCCAGCAGCTTCACAGGGGGCGGGGAGCTGTTTTTT
CASSFTGGGELFF
>TRBD1|TRBJ2-2|TRBV6-5|.
TGTGCCAGCAGCCGGGGACAGGGGGCCGGGGAGCTGTTTTTT
CASSRGQGAGELFF
>.|TRBJ1-5|TRBV2|.
TGTGCCAGCAGTTTGGGAGGGGGTCAGCCCCAGCATTTT
CASSLGGGQPQHF
>.|TRBJ2-3|TRBV5-1|few
TGCGCCAGCAGCTTGGGTAGCGTCGCTAGGGCAGATACGCAGTATTTT
CASSLGSVARADTQYF
>TRBD1|TRBJ2-1|TRBV4-1|.
TGCGCCAGCAGCCAAGCCGGGGCAGGGGGCAATGAGCAGTTCTTC
CASSQAGAGGNEQFF
>.|TRBJ1-1|TRBV28|few
TGTGCCAGCAGTTTTTCCGACAGAGTTGAAGCTTTCTTT
CASSFSDRVEAFF
>.|TRBJ2-2|TRBV5-1|.
TGCGCCAGCAGCTTGGGGCAGGCTTCAACCGGGGAGCTGTTTTTT
CASSLGQASTGELFF
>.|TRBJ2-7|TRBV5-1|.
TGCGCCAGCAGCCCGTTACAGGGCCCCACCTACGAGCAGTACTTC
CASSPLQGPTYEQYF
>.|TRBJ2-3|TRBV20-1|once
TGCAGTGCTAGAGATTTATATACGCAGTATTTT
CSARDLYTQYF
>TRBD1|TRBJ2-7|TRBV28|.
TGTGCCAGCGGCACAAGGGACAGTCAGTACTTC
CASGTRDSQYF
>TRBD1|TRBJ2-2|TRBV5-1|.
TGCGCCAGCAGCTCTGGACAGGGTGTCGGGGAGCTGTTTTTT
CASSSGQGVGELFF
>TRBD1|TRBJ2-1|TRBV7-3|.
TGTGCCAGCAGCTTAATGGGACAGGGCCGCAATGAGCAGTTCTTC
CASSLMGQGRNEQFF
>.|TRBJ1-1|TRBV5-4|.
TGTGCCAGCAGCCACCCAGACAAGAACACTGAAGCTTTCTTT
CASSHPDKNTEAFF
>TRBD1|TRBJ1-6|TRBV11-3|.
TGTGCCAGCAGCATACGGGACAGGGCTCAACCCCTCCACTTT
CASSIRDRAQPLHF
>.|TRBJ1-3|TRBV5-6|.
TGTGCCAGCAGCTTGTACGCGGCTTCAGGAAACACCATATATTTT
CASSLYAASGNTIYF